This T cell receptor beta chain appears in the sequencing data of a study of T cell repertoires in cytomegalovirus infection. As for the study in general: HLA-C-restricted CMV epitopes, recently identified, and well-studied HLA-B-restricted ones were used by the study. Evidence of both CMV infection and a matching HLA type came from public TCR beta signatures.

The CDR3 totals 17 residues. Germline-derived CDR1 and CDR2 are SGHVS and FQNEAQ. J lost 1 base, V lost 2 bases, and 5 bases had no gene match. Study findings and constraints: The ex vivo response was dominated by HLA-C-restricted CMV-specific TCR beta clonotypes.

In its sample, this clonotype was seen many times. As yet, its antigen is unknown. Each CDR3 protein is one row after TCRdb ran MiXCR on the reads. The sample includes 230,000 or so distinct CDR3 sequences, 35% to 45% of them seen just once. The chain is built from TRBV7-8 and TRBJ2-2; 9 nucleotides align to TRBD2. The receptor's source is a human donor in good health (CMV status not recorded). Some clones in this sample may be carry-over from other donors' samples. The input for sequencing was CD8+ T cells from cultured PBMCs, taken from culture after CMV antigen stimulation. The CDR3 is CASSLFSGSRNTGELFF. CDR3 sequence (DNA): TGTGCCAGCAGCTTATTTAGCGGGAGTAGGAACACCGGGGAGCTGTTTTTT.